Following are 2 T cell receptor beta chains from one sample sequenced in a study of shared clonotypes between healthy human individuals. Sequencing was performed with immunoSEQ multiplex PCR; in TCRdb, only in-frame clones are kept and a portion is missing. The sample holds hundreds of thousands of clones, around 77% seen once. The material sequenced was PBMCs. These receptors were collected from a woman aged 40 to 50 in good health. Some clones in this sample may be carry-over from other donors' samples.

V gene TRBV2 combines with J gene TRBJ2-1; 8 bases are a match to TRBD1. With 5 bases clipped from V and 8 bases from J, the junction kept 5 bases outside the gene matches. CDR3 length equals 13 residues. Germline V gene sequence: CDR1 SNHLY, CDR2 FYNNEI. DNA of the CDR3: TGTGCCAGCAGTCCGGACAGGGCCCATGAGCAGTTCTTC. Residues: CASSPDRAHEQFF.

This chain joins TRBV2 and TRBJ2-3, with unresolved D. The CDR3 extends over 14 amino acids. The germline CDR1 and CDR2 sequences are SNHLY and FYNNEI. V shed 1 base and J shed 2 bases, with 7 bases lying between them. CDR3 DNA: TGTGCCAGCAGTGAAGGTCGGTTCACAGATACGCAGTATTTT. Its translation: CASSEGRFTDTQYF.